This T cell receptor beta chain was profiled in a study of T-cell reconstitution after alpha-beta-depleted transplantation in children. Preparation of the TCRbeta library involved a method that used unique molecular identifiers. TCRdb fed the PCR reads into MiXCR, producing one record per CDR3 protein. This table has about 460,000 distinct CDR3 sequences, roughly a tenth appearing once. Overall study results and limits: As was reported, about two months after transplant, alpha-beta T cells came from several hundred expanded graft clones. Newly produced T cells mostly provided counts and TCRbeta diversity after one year, as hyperexpanded clones declined. TCRbeta diversity was high at day 60 in some patients (a result of surviving recipient T cells and thymic progenitors).

This clonotype occurred many times. Its target is not known. Germline V gene data show CDR1 as SGHRS and CDR2 as YFSETQ. The CDR3 length is 14 residues. The V gene lost 0 bases and the J gene lost 3 bases, with 10 bases spanning the gap. The chain carries TRBV5-1 and TRBJ2-7; D is uncertain. The specimen comprised PBMCs, sampled before TCRalphabeta/CD19-depleted stem cell transplant. This clonotype was sampled from a child aged 2-15 years with inherited bone marrow failure, due to receive a stem cell transplant. DNA for the CDR3: TGCGCCAGCAGCTTGGTTACATACGACTACGAGCAGTACTTC. Its translation: CASSLVTYDYEQYF.